Reported below is one T cell receptor beta chain. Repertoires were generated with immunoSEQ multiplex PCR, while TCRdb's copy carries only in-frame clones and drops some. The profile shows 70,000 or so clones, about 69% of them singletons. These data come from a study of blood T cell repertoires in COVID-19. The V segment lost 6 bases and the J segment 7 bases; nucleotides outside the gene matches: 8. The CDR3 is 14 amino acids. Germline lookup yields CDR1 MDHEN and CDR2 SYDVKM. This clonotype originated in a man between 65 and 85 years old with acute or convalescent COVID-19. Material: peripheral blood. The chain couples TRBV28 to TRBJ2-3, with TRBD2 matching over 9 bases. The CDR3 DNA follows: TGTGCCAGCAGCGCGGGGGGGGCAACCTATACGCAGTATTTT. Its protein product is CASSAGGATYTQYF.